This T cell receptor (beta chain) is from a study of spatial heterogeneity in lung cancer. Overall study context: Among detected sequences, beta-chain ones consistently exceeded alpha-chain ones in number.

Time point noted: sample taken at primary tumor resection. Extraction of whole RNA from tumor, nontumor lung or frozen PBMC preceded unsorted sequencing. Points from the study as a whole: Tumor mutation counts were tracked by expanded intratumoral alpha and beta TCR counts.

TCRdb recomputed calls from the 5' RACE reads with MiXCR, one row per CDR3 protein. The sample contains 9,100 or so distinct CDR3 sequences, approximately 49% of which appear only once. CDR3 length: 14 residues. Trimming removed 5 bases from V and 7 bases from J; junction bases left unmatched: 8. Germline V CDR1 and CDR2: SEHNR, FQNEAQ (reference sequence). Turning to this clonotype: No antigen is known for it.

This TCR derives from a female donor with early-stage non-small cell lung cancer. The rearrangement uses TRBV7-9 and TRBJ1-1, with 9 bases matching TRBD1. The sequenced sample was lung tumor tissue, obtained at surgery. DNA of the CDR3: TGTGCCAGCAGCCCCTCCGGGACAGGGCATGAAGCTTTCTTT. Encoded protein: CASSPSGTGHEAFF.